The present TCR beta chain was sequenced within a study of shared clonotypes between healthy human individuals. Researchers ran the assay at a deep level. Per the original methods: ImmunoSEQ gave junction-only sequences without quality scores, so filtering differed. Sequencing used immunoSEQ multiplex PCR; TCRdb keeps in-frame clones, though not all of them. V and J calls and clone size follow that table, whereas D and trimming were derived from the DNA. Found here are approximately 500,000 clones, more than 65% of them singletons; the top ten hold about 12%. Donors, healthy HIV-negative adults, lacked recent acute infections or vaccinations. Unsorted samples used approximately 87 million PBMCs for genomic DNA. This clone has only one observation. A far larger clone is one base from this, pointing to a likely read error. Germline loops: CDR1 GTSNPN, CDR2 SVGIG (reference sequence). V gave up 1 base and J gave up 0 bases, with 7 bases separating them. The CDR3 contains 14 residues.

The receptor comes from a woman in her 40s in good health. Some clones in this sample may be carry-over from other donors' samples. The sequenced sample consisted of PBMCs. The rearrangement uses TRBV30 and TRBJ1-3; D not certain. CDR3 loop: CAWSDRGSGNTIYF. The DNA for the CDR3 is TGTGCCTGGAGTGATAGAGGCTCTGGAAACACCATATATTTT.